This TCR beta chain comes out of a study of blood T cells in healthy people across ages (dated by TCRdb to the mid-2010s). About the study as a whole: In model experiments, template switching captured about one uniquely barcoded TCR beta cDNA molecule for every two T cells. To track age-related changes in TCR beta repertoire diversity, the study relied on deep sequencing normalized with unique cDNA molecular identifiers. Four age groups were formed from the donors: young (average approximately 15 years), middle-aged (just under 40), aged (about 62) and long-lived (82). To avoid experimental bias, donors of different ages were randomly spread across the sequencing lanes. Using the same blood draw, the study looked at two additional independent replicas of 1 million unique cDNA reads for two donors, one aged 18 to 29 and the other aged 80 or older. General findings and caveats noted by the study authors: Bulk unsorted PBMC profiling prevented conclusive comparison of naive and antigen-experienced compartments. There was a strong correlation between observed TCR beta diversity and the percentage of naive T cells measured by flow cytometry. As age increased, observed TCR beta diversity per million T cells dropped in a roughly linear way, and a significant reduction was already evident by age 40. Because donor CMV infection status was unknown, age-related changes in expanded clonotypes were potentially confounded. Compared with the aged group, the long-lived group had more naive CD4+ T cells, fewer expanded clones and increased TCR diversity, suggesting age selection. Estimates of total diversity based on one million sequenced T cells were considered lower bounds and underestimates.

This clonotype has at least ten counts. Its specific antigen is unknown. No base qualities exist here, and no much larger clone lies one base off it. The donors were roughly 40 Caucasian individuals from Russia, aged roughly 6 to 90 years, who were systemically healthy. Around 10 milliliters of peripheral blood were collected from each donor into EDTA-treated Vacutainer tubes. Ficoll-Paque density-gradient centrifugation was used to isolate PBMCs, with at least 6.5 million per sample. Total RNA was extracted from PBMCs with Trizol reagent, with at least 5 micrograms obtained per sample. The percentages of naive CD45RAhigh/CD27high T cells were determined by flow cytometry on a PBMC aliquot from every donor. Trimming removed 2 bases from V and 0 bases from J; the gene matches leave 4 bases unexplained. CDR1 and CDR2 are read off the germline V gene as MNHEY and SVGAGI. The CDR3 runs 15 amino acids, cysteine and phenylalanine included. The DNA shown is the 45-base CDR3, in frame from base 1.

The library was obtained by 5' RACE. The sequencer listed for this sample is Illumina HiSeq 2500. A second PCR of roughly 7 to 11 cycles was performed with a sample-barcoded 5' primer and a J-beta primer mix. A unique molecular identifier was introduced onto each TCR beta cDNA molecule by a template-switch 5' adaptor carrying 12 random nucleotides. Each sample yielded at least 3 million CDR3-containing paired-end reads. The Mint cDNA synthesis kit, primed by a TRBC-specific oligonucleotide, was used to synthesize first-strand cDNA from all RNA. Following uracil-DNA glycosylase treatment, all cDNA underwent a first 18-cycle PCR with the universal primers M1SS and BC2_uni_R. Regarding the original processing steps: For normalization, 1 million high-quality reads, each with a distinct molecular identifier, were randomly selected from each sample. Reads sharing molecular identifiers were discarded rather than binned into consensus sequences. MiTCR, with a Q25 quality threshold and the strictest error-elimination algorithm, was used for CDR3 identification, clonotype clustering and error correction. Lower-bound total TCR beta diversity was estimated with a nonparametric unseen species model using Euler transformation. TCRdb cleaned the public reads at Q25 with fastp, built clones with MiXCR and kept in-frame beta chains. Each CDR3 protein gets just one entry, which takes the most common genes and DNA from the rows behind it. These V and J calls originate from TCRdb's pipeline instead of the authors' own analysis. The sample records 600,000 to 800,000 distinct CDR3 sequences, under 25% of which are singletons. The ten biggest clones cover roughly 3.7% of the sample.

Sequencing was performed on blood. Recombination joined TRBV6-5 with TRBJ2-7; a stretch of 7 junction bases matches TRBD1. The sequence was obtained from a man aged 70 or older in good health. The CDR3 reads CASSYRDSGSYEQYF. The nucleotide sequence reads TGTGCCAGCAGTTACAGGGACAGTGGCTCCTACGAGCAGTACTTC.